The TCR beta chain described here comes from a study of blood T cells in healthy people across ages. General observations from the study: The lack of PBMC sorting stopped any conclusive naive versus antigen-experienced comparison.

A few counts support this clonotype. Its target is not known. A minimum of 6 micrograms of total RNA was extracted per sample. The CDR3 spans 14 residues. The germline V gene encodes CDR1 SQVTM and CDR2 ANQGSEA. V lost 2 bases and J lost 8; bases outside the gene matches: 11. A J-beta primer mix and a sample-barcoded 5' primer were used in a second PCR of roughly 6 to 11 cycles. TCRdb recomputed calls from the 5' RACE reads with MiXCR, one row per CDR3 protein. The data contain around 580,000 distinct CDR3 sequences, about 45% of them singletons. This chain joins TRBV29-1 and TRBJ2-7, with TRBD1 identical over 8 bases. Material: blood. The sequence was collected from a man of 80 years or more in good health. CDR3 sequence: CSVEMGTGRFKQYF. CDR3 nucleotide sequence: TGCAGCGTTGAAATGGGGACAGGAAGGTTCAAGCAGTACTTC.